This T cell receptor beta chain was found in a study of blood T cell repertoires in COVID-19. Whole-study context: Samples of COVID-19 (acute and convalescent) were obtained from the United States, Italy and Spain. Sources were T cells, B-cell-depleted T cells, or PBMCs; the material itself was cDNA or gDNA.

As processed by the authors: Quantification of nucleated cells was approximated via reference gene primer amplification. The method was immunoSEQ multiplex PCR; TCRdb's version includes in-frame clones alone and lacks a portion of them. Clone size and V and J calls were adopted from that table, with D and trimming inferred from the DNA. The sample shows under 200,000 clones, approximately 90% of them seen only once. The sequenced sample consisted of peripheral blood. This TCR was recovered from a man aged 60 to 75 with active or convalescent COVID-19.

The CDR3 coding sequence is TGTGCCTGGACAAGACTAGCGGACTACGAGCAGTACTTC. Amino acid sequence: CAWTRLADYEQYF. The rearrangement joins TRBV30 to TRBJ2-7; TRBD2 matches at 9 bases. The CDR3 contains 13 residues. The germline CDR1 and CDR2 sequences are GTSNPN and SVGIG (reference sequence). V gave up 4 bases and J gave up 3 bases; unmatched junction bases: 4. Combining the CDR3 with reference TRBV30 and TRBJ2-7 gives the whole variable domain SQTIHQWPATLVQPVGSPLSLECTVEGTSNPNLYWYRQAAGRGLQLLFYSVGIGQISSEVPQNLSASRPQDRQFILSSKKLLLSDSGFYLCAWTRLADYEQYFGPGTRLTVT.